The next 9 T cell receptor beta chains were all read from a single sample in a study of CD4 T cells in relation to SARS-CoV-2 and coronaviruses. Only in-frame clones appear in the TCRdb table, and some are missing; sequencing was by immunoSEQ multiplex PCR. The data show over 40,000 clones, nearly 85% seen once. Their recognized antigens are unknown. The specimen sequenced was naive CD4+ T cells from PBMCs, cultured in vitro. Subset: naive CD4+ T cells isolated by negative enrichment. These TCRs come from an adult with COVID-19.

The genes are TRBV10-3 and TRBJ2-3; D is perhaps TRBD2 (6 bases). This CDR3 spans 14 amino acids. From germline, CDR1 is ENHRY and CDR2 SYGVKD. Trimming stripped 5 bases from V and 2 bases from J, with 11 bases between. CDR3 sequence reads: CAISPRRDTDTQYF. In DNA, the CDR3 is TGTGCCATCAGTCCGAGGCGGGACACAGATACGCAGTATTTT.

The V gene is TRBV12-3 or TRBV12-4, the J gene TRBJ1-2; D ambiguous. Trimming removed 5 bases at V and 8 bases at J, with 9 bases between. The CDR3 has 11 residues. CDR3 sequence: CASSKGYGYTF. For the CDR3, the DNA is TGTGCCAGCAGTAAAGGATACGGCTACACCTTC.

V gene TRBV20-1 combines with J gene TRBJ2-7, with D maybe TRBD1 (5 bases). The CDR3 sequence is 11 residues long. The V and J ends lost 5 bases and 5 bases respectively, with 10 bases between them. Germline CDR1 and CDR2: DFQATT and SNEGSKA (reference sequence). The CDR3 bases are TGCAGTGCTGAGAGGACAAACGAGCAGTACTTC. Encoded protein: CSAERTNEQYF.

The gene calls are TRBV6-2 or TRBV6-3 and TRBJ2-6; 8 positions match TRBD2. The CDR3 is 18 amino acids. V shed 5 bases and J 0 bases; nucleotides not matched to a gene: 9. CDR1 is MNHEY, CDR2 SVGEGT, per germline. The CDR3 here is CASSGPGLGISGANVLTF. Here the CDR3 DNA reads TGTGCCAGCAGTGGCCCGGGACTAGGGATCTCTGGGGCCAACGTCCTGACTTTC.

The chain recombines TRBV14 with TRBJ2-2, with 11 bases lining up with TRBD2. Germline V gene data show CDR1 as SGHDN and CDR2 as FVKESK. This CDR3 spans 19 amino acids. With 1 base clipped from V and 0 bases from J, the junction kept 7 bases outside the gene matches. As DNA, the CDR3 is TGTGCCAGCAGCCAAGGACGGCTAGCGGGAGGACCGAACACCGGGGAGCTGTTTTTT. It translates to CASSQGRLAGGPNTGELFF.

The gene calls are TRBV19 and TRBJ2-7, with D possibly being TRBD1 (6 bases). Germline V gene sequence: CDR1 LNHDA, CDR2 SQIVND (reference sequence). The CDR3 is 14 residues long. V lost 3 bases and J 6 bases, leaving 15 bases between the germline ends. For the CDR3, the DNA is TGTGCCAGTAGTATCGAGATACAGGGAGCCGAGCAGTACTTC. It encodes CASSIEIQGAEQYF.

The CDR3 DNA reads as TGTGCCAGCAAAGACGTTCACAGGGGTTTGAGGACTGAAGCTTTCTTT. Translating gives CASKDVHRGLRTEAFF. The chain has TRBV2 and TRBJ1-1; 7 bases agree with TRBD1. Germline-derived CDR1 and CDR2 are SNHLY and FYNNEI. With 7 bases clipped from V and 5 bases from J, the junction kept 16 bases outside the gene matches. CDR3 size: 16 residues.

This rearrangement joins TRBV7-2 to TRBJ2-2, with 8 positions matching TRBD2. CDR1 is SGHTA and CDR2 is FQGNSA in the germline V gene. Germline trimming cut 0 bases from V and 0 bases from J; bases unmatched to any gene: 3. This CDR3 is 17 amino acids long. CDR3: CASSLALAGPNTGELFF. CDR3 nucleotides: TGTGCCAGCAGCTTAGCCCTAGCGGGCCCGAACACCGGGGAGCTGTTTTTT.

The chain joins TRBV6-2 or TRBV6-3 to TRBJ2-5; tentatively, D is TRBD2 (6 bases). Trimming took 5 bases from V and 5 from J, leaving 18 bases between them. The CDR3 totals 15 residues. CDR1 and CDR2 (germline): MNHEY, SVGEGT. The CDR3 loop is CASSDRAGKLETQYF. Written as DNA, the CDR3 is TGTGCCAGCAGTGACCGGGCGGGAAAGCTGGAGACCCAGTACTTC.